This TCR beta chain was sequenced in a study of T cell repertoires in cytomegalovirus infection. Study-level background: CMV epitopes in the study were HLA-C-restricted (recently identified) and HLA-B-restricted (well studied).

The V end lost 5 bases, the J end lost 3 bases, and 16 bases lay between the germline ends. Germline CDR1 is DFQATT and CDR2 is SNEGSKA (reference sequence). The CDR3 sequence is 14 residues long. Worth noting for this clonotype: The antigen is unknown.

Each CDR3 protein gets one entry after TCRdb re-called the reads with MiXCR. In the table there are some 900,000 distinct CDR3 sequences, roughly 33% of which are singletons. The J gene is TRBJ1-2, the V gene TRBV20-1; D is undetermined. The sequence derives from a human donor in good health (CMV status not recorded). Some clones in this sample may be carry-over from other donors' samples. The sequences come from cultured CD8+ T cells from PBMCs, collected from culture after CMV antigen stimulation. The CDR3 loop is CSARVSGAHYGYTF. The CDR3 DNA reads TGCAGTGCTCGAGTATCAGGAGCCCACTATGGCTACACCTTC.